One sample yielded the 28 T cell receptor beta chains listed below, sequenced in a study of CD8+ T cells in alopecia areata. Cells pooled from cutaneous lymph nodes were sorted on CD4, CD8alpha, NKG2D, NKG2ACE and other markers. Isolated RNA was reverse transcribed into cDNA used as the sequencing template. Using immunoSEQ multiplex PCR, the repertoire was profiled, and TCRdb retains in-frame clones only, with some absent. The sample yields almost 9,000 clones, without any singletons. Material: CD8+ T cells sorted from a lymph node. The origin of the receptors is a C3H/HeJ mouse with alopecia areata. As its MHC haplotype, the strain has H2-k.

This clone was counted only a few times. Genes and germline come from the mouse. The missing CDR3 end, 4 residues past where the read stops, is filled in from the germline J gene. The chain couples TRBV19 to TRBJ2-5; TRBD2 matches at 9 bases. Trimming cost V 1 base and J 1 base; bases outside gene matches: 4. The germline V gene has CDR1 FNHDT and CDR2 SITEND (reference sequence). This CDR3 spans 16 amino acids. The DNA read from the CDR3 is TGTGCCAGCAGTATAAACTGGGGGGTGGACCAAGAC. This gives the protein CASSINWGVDQD. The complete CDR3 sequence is CASSINWGVDQDTQYF.

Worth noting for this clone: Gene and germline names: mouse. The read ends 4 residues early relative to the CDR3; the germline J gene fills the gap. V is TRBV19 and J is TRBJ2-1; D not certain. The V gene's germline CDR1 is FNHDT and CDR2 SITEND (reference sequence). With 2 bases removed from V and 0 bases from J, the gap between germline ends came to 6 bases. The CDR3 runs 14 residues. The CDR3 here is CASSMGFNYAEQFF. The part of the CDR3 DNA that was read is TGTGCCAGCAGTATGGGGTTTAACTATGCT.

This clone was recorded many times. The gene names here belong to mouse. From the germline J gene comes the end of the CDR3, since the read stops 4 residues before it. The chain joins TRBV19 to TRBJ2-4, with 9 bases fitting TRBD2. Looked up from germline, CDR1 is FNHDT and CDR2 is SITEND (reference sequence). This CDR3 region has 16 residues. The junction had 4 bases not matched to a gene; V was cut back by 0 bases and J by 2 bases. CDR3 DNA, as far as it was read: TGTGCCAGCAGTATAGAGCCTGGGGGGGTTCAAAAC. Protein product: CASSIEPGGVQN. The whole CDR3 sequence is CASSIEPGGVQNTLYF.

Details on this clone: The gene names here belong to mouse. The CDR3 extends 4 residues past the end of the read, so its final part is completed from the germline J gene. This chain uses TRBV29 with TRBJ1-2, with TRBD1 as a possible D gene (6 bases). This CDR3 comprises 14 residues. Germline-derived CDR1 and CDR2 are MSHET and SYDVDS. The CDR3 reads CASRLLGGSYDYTF. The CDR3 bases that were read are TGTGCTAGCAGATTACTGGGGGGCTCCTAC.

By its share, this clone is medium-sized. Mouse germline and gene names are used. CDR3 DNA (partial): TGTGCCAGCAGTGATCTCTGGGGGGGTGGTGCAGAA. Translation: CASSDLWGGGAE. The CDR3 reads in full as CASSDLWGGGAETLYF. The chain uses TRBV13-1 and TRBJ2-3, with TRBD2 matching over 9 bases. Read coverage stops 4 residues before the CDR3 terminus; the germline J gene supplies the remainder. This CDR3 is built from 16 residues. Germline trimming cut 1 base from V and 1 base from J; bases unmatched to any gene: 4. The germline V gene has CDR1 NSHNY and CDR2 SYGAGN.

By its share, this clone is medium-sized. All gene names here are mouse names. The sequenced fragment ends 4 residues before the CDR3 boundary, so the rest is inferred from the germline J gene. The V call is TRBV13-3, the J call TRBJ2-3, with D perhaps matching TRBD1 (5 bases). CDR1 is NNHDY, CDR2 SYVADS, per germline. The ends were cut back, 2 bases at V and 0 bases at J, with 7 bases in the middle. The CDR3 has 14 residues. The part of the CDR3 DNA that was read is TGTGCCAGCAGTGAAGCAGGGAGTGCAGAA. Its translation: CASSEAGSAE. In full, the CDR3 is CASSEAGSAETLYF.

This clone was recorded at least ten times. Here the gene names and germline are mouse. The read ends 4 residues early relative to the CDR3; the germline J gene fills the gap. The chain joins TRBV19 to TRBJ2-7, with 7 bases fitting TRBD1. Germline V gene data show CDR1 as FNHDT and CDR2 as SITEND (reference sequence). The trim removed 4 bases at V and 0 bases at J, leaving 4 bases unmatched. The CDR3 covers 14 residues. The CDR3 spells CASSPGQDSYEQYF. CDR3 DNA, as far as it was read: TGTGCCAGCAGTCCAGGACAGGACTCCTAT. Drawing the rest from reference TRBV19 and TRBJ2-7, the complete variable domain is GGIITQTPKFLIGQEGQKLTLKCQQNFNHDTMYWYRQDSGKGLRLIYYSITENDLQKGDLSEGYDASREKKSSFSLTVTSAQKNEMAVFLCASSPGQDSYEQYFGPGTRLTVL.

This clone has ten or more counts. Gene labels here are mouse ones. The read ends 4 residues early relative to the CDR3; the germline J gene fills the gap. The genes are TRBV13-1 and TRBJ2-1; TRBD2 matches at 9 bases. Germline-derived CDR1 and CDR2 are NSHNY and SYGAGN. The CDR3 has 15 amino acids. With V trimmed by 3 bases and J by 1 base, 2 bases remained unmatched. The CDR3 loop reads CASSGDWGNYAEQFF. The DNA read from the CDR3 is TGTGCCAGCAGTGGCGACTGGGGGAACTATGCT.

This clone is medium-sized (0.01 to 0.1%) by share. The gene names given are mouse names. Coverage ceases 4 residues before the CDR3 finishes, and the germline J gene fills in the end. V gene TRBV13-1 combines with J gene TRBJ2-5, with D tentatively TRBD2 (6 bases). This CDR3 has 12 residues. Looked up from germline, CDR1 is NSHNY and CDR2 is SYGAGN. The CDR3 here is CASSATGDTQYF. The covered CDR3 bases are TGTGCCAGCAGTGCGACTGGAGAC.

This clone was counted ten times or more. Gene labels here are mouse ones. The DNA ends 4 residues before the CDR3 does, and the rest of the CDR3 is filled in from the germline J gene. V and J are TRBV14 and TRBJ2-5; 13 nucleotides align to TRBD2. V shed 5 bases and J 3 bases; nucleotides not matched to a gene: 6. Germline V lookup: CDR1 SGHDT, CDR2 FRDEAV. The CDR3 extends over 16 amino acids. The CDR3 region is CASSPGLGGRQDTQYF. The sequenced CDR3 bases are TGTGCCAGCAGCCCTGGACTGGGGGGGCGTCAAGAC. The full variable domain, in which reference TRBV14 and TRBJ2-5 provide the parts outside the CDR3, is EAGVTQSPRYAVLQEGQAVSFWCDPISGHDTLYWYQQPRDQGPQLLVYFRDEAVIDNSQLPSDRFSAVRPKGTNSTLKIQSAKQGDTATYLCASSPGLGGRQDTQYFGPGTRLLVL.

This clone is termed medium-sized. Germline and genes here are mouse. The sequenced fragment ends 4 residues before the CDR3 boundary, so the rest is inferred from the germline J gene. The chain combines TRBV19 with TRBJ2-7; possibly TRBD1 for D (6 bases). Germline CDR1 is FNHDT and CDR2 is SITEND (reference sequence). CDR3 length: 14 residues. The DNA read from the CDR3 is TGTGCCAGCAGTATAGCTAACAGGGATTAT. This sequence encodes CASSIANRDY. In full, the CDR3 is CASSIANRDYEQYF.

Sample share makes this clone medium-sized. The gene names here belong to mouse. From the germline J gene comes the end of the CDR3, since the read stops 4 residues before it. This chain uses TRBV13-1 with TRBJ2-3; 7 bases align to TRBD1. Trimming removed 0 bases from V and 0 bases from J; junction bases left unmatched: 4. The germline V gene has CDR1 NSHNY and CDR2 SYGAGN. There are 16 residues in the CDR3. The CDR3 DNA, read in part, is TGTGCCAGCAGTGATGGGGGGACAGATAGTGCAGAA. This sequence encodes CASSDGGTDSAE. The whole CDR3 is CASSDGGTDSAETLYF.

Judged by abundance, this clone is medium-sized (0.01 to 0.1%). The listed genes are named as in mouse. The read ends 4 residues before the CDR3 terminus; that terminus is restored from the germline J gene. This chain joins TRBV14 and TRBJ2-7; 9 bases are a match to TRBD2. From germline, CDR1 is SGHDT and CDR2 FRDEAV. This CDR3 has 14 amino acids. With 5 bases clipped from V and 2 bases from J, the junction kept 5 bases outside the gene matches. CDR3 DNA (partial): TGTGCCAGCAGCGCTGGGGGGGGAACCTAT. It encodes CASSAGGGTY. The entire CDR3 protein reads CASSAGGGTYEQYF.

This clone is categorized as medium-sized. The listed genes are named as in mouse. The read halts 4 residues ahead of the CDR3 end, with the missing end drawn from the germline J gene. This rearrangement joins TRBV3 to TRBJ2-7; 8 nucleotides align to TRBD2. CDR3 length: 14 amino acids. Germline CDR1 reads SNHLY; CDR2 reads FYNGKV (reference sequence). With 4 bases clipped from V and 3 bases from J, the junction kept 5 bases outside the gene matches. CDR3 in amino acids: CASSSDWGHYEQYF. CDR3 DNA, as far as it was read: TGTGCCAGCAGCTCTGACTGGGGCCACTAT.

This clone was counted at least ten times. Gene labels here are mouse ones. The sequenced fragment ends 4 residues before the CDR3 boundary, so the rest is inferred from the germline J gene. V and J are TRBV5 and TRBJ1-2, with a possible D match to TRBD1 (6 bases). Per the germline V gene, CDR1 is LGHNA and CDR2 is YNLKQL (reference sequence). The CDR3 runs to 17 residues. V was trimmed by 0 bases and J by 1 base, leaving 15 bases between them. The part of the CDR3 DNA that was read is TGTGCCAGCAGCCAAGAGGGGGGGGCCAGGGGAAACTCC. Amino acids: CASSQEGGARGNS. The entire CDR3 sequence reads CASSQEGGARGNSDYTF.

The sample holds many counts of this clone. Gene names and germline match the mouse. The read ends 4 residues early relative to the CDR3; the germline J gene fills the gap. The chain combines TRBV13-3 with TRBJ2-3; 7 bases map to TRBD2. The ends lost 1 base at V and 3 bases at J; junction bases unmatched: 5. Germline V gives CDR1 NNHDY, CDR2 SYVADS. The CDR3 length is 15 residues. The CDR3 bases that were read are TGTGCCAGCAGTGATTCCGAACTGGGGGCAGAA. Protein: CASSDSELGAE. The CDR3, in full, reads CASSDSELGAETLYF.

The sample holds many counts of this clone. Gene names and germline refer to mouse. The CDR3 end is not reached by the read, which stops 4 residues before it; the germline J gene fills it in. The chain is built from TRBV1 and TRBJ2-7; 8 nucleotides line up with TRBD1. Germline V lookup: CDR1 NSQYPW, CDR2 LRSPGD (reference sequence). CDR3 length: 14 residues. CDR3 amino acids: CTCSADPGGDEQYF. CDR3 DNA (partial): TGCACCTGCAGTGCAGATCCAGGGGGCGAT.

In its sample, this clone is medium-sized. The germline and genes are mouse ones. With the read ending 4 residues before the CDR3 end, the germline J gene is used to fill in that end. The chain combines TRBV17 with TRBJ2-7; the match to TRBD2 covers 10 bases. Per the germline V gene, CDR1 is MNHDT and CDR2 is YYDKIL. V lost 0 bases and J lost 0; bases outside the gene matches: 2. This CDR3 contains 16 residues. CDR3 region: CASSREDWGSSYEQYF. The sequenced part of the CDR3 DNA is TGTGCTAGCAGTAGAGAGGACTGGGGGAGCTCCTAT.

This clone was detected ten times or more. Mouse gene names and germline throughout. The CDR3 sequence is CASSIDSWGGYAEQFF. CDR3 DNA (partial): TGTGCCAGCAGTATAGATAGCTGGGGGGGATATGCT. The rearrangement joins TRBV19 to TRBJ2-1, with 9 bases fitting TRBD2. The read is 4 residues too short to cover the CDR3 end, so that end is filled in from the germline J gene. This CDR3 has 16 amino acids. Germline CDR1 and CDR2: FNHDT and SITEND (reference sequence). J gave up 4 bases and V 0 bases, and 5 bases lay outside the gene matches.

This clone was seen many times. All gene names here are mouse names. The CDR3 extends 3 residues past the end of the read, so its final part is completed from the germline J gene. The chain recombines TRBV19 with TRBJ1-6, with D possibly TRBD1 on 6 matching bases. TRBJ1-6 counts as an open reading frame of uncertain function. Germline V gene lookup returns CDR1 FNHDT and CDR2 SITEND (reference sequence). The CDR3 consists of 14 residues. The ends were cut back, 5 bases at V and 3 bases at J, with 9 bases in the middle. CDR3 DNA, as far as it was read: TGTGCCAGCAGCAGGGACATCTATAATTCGCCC. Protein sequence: CASSRDIYNSP. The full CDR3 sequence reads CASSRDIYNSPLYF.

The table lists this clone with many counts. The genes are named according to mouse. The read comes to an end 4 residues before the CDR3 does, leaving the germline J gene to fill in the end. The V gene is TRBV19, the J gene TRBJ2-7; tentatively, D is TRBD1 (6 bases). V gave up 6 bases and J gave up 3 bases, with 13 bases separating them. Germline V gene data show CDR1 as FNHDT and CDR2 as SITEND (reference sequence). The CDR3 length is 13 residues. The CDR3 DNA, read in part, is TGTGCCAGCAACCGGGACAACCACTAT. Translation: CASNRDNHY. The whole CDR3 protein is CASNRDNHYEQYF. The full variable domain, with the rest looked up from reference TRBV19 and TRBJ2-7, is GGIITQTPKFLIGQEGQKLTLKCQQNFNHDTMYWYRQDSGKGLRLIYYSITENDLQKGDLSEGYDASREKKSSFSLTVTSAQKNEMAVFLCASNRDNHYEQYFGPGTRLTVL.

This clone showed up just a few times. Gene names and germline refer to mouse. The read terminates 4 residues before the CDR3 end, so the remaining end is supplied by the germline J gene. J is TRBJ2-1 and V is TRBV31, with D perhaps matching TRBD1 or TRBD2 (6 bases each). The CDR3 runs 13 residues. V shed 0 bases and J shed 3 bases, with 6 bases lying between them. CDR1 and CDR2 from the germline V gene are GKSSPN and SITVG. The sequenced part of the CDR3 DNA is TGTGCCTGGAGTCTGGGGGCCTATGCT. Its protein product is CAWSLGAYA. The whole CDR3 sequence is CAWSLGAYAEQFF.

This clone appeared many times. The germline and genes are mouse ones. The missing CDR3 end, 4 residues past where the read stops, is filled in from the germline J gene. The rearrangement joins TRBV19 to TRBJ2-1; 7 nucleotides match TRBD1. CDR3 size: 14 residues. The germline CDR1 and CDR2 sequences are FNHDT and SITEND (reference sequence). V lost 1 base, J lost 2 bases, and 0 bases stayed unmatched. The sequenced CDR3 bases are TGTGCCAGCAGTATAACAGGGGACTATGCT. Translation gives CASSITGDYA. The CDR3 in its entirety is CASSITGDYAEQFF.

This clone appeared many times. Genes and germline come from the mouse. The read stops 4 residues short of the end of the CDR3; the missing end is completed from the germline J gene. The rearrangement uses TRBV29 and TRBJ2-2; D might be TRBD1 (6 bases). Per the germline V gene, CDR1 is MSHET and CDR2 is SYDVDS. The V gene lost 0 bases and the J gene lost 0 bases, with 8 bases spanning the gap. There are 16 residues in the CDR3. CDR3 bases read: TGTGCTAGCAGTTTATCGACAGGAACAAACACCGGG. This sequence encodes CASSLSTGTNTG. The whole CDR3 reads CASSLSTGTNTGQLYF.

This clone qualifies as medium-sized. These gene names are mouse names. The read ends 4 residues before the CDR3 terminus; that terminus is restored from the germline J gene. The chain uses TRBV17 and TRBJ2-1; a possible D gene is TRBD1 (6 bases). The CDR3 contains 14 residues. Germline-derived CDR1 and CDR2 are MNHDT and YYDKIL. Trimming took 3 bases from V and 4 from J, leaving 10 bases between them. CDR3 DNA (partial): TGTGCTAGCAGTAGCCCCGACAGGTATGCT. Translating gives CASSSPDRYA. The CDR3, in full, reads CASSSPDRYAEQFF.

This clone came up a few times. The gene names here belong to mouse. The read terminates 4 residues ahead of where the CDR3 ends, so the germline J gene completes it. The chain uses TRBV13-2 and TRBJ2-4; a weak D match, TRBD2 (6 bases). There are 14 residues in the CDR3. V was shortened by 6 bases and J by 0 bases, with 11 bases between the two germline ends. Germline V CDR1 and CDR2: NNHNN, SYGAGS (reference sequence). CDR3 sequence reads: CASDLGTSQNTLYF. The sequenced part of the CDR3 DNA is TGTGCCAGCGACCTGGGGACTAGTCAAAAC.

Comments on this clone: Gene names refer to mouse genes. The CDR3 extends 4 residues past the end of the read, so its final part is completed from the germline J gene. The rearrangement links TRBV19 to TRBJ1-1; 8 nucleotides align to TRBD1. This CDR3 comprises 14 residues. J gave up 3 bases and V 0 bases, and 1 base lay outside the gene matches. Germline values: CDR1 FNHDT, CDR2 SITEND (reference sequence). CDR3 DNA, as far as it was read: TGTGCCAGCAGTATAGCAGGGGGCGACACA. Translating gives CASSIAGGDT. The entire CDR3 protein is CASSIAGGDTEVFF. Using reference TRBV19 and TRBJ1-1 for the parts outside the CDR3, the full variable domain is GGIITQTPKFLIGQEGQKLTLKCQQNFNHDTMYWYRQDSGKGLRLIYYSITENDLQKGDLSEGYDASREKKSSFSLTVTSAQKNEMAVFLCASSIAGGDTEVFFGKGTRLTVV.

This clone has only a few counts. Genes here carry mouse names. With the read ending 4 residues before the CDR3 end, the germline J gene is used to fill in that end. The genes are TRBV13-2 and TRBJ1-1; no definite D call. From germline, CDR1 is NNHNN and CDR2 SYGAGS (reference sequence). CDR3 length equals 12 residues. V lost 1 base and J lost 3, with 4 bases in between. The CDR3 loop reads CASGDQDTEVFF. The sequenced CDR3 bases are TGTGCCAGCGGTGATCAGGACACA.